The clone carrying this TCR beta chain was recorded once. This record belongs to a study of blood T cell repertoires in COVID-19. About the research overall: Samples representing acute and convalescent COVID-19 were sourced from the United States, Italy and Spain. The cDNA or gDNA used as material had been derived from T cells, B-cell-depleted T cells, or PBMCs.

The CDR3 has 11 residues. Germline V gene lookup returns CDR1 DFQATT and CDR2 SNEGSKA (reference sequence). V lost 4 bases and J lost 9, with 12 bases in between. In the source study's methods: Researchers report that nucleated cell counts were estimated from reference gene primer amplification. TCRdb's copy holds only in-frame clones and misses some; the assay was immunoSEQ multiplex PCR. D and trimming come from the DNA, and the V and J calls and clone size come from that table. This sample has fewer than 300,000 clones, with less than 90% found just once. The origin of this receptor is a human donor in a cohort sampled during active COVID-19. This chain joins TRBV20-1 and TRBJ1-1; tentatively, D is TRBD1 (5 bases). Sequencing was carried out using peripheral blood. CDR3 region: CSATWGGKAFF. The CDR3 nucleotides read TGCAGTGCTACTTGGGGGGGAAAAGCTTTCTTT.